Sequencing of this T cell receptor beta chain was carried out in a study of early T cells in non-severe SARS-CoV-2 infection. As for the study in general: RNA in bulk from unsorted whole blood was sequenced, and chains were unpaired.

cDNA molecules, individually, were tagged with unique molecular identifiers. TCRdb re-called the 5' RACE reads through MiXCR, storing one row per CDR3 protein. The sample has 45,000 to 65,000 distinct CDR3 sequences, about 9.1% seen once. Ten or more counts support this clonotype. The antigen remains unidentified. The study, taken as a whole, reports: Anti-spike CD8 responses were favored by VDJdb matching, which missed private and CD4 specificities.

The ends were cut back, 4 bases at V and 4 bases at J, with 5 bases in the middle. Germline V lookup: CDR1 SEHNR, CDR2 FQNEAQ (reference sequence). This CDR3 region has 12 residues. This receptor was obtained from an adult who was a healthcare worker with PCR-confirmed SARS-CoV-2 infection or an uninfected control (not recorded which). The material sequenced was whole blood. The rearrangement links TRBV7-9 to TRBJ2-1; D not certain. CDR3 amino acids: CASSSPYNEQFF. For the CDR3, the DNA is TGTGCCAGCAGCTCCCCATACAATGAGCAGTTCTTC.